Listed here are 24 T cell receptor beta chains from one sample, sequenced in a study of OX40 agonist ivuxolimab in advanced cancers. TCRdb's copy holds only in-frame clones and misses some; the assay was immunoSEQ multiplex PCR. The profile shows tens of thousands of clones, 74% of them singletons. Sequenced material: CD4+ or CD8+ T cells sorted from blood, taken in a trial of the OX40 agonist ivuxolimab. The receptors shown here come from an adult with an advanced solid tumor such as melanoma, head and neck, liver or kidney cancer.

This clone showed up just a few times. The J gene is TRBJ2-2, the V gene TRBV5-1; the D gene is possibly TRBD2 (5 bases). V was shortened by 0 bases and J by 5 bases, with 8 bases between the two germline ends. The CDR3 runs 14 residues. The germline V gene has CDR1 SGHRS and CDR2 YFSETQ. The CDR3 protein is CASSLGTGTGELFF. The CDR3 coding sequence is TGCGCCAGCAGCTTGGGGACGGGAACCGGGGAGCTGTTTTTT.

This clone occurred a few times. The chain joins TRBV28 to TRBJ1-3, with D possibly TRBD1 on 5 matching bases. V lost 2 bases, J lost 3 bases, and 11 bases lay in between. Germline loops: CDR1 MDHEN, CDR2 SYDVKM. The CDR3 is 15 residues long. The CDR3 loop reads CASSLSQGIGNTIYF. CDR3 nucleotides: TGTGCCAGCAGTTTAAGTCAGGGTATTGGAAACACCATATATTTT.

The V and J genes are TRBV7-2 and TRBJ1-2, with 10 bases identical to TRBD1. V shed 5 bases and J 4 bases; nucleotides not matched to a gene: 7. Germline V gene lookup returns CDR1 SGHTA and CDR2 FQGNSA. The CDR3 is made up of 15 amino acids. DNA of the CDR3: TGTGCCAGCAGCCCGGGGACAGGGGAGTCCTATGGCTACACCTTC. This translates into CASSPGTGESYGYTF.

This chain joins TRBV20-1 and TRBJ2-5; D unclear. The germline V gene has CDR1 DFQATT and CDR2 SNEGSKA (reference sequence). V dropped 0 bases and J dropped 4 bases, with 0 bases sitting between them. CDR3 length: 10 residues. The DNA for the CDR3 is TGCAGTGCTAGAGAAGAGACCCAGTACTTC. Its protein is CSAREETQYF.

V gene TRBV5-4 combines with J gene TRBJ1-1; possibly TRBD1 for D (6 bases). The germline V gene has CDR1 SGHNT and CDR2 YYREEE (reference sequence). With 0 bases removed from V and 1 base from J, the gap between germline ends came to 10 bases. This CDR3 has 15 amino acids. The CDR3 DNA sequence: TGTGCCAGCAGCTTGGTGGGACACCAGAACACTGAAGCTTTCTTT. Encoded protein: CASSLVGHQNTEAFF.

This clone was counted only a few times. The genes are TRBV6-5 and TRBJ1-1; unclear D gene. The V end was cut by 2 bases, the J end by 2 bases, with 3 bases between. This CDR3 spans 12 amino acids. Germline lookup yields CDR1 MNHEY and CDR2 SVGAGI. Here the CDR3 reads CASSYANTEAFF. The CDR3, as DNA: TGTGCCAGCAGTTACGCCAACACTGAAGCTTTCTTT.

The J gene is TRBJ2-3, the V gene TRBV30; 7 bases are a match to TRBD2. Trimming removed 4 bases from V and 2 bases from J; junction bases left unmatched: 9. Germline V CDR1 and CDR2: GTSNPN, SVGIG (reference sequence). CDR3 size: 15 residues. In DNA form, the CDR3 reads TGTGCCTGGAACCTGGGGGGGGAGTACACAGATACGCAGTATTTT. Protein: CAWNLGGEYTDTQYF.

The V gene is TRBV5-6, the J gene TRBJ1-6, with a possible D match to TRBD1 (5 bases). V was trimmed by 4 bases and J by 10 bases, leaving 12 bases between them. There are 13 residues in the CDR3. CDR1 is SGHDT, CDR2 YYEEEE, per germline. CDR3 bases: TGTGCCAGCAGCGGGACGGACAAGTCACCCCTCCACTTT. Its translation: CASSGTDKSPLHF.

The chain carries TRBV4-2 and TRBJ2-4; tentative D call: TRBD1 (6 bases). This CDR3 region has 16 residues. Looked up from germline, CDR1 is LGHNA and CDR2 is YNFKEQ. Trimming removed 1 base at V and 5 bases at J, with 15 bases between. Here the CDR3 DNA reads TGTGCCAGCAGCCAAGGTCCCGGGACACAACAAAACATTCAGTACTTC. As protein: CASSQGPGTQQNIQYF.

This chain links TRBV11-2 with TRBJ2-3, with D unresolved. Trimming took off 3 bases at V and 3 bases at J, with 7 bases between the two ends. CDR3 size: 13 residues. Germline CDR1 and CDR2: SGHAT and FQNNGV. The chain's CDR3 is CASSLFITDTQYF. CDR3 DNA sequence: TGTGCCAGCAGCTTGTTCATTACAGATACGCAGTATTTT.

V and J are TRBV6-6 and TRBJ1-6; 7 bases fit TRBD1. CDR1 and CDR2 from the germline V gene are MNHNY and SVGAGI (reference sequence). J lost 10 bases, V lost 6 bases, and 9 bases had no gene match. The CDR3 contains 14 residues. The CDR3: CASRTGQVGSPLHF. CDR3 bases: TGTGCCAGCAGGACCGGACAGGTTGGCTCACCCCTCCACTTT.

This clone was observed a few times. The V gene is TRBV5-1, the J gene TRBJ1-1; D not certain. The CDR3 has 14 amino acids. Between the trimmed V and J ends, which lost 0 bases and 2 bases, there was a span of 8 bases. The germline V gene has CDR1 SGHRS and CDR2 YFSETQ. The CDR3 is CASSLDGFNTEAFF. CDR3 in DNA: TGCGCCAGCAGCTTGGACGGTTTTAACACTGAAGCTTTCTTT. Drawing the rest from reference TRBV5-1 and TRBJ1-1, the complete variable domain is KAGVTQTPRYLIKTRGQQVTLSCSPISGHRSVSWYQQTPGQGLQFLFEYFSETQRNKGNFPGRFSGRQFSNSRSEMNVSTLELGDSALYLCASSLDGFNTEAFFGQGTRLTVV.

The CDR3 coding sequence is TGTGCCAGTTCGTGGGGCCCCTACAATGAGCAGTTCTTC. It specifies CASSWGPYNEQFF. The chain combines TRBV6-1 with TRBJ2-1; D may be TRBD1 (5 bases). This CDR3 comprises 13 residues. Trimming pared 9 bases from V and 2 bases from J, leaving 11 bases between. Germline lookup yields CDR1 MNHNS and CDR2 SASEGT.

The chain combines TRBV14 with TRBJ2-6, with 9 bases aligning to TRBD1. Germline V gene data show CDR1 as SGHDN and CDR2 as FVKESK. The CDR3 extends over 20 amino acids. V lost 2 bases to trimming and J lost 2 bases; unmatched junction nucleotides: 13. Here the CDR3 DNA reads TGTGCCAGCAGCCAACGCAATCCACGGACAGGGGAGCCTGGGGCCAACGTCCTGACTTTC. This codes for CASSQRNPRTGEPGANVLTF.

This rearrangement joins TRBV12-1 to TRBJ2-1; TRBD2 was called by the table and not checked on the DNA. TRBV12-1 is a pseudogene segment. The CDR3 covers 16 residues. CDR3 amino acids: CASTQGGAPVYNEQFF. In DNA, the CDR3 is TGTGCCAGCACCCAAGGAGGGGCTCCGGTCTACAATGAGCAGTTCTTC.

This rearrangement joins TRBV10-1 to TRBJ2-7; D remains ambiguous. Germline-derived CDR1 and CDR2 are WNHNN and SYGVQD (reference sequence). The V and J ends lost 0 bases and 2 bases respectively, with 8 bases between them. The CDR3 has 14 amino acids. The CDR3 here is CASSESAHTYEQYV. The CDR3 coding sequence is TGCGCCAGCAGTGAGTCGGCACATACCTACGAGCAGTACGTC.

This clone was seen a handful of times. This rearrangement joins TRBV6-1 to TRBJ2-3; 9 bases are a match to TRBD2. Germline lookup yields CDR1 MNHNS and CDR2 SASEGT. The V segment lost 4 bases and the J segment 2 bases; nucleotides outside the gene matches: 4. The length of the CDR3 is 15 residues. CDR3 protein: CASSAVAGVTDTQYF. The DNA of the CDR3 is TGTGCCAGCAGTGCGGTAGCGGGGGTCACAGATACGCAGTATTTT.

The chain joins TRBV7-9 to TRBJ2-5, with D possibly matching TRBD1 (5 bases). Germline CDR1 and CDR2: SEHNR and FQNEAQ (reference sequence). This CDR3 comprises 16 residues. The germline V and J ends were trimmed by 1 base and 2 bases, with 14 bases remaining between them. CDR3 loop: CASSLGIVTDQETQYF. The CDR3 nucleotides read TGTGCCAGCAGCTTAGGTATCGTGACAGATCAAGAGACCCAGTACTTC.

V and J are TRBV2 and TRBJ2-2; 12 nucleotides agree with TRBD2. From germline, CDR1 is SNHLY and CDR2 FYNNEI. There are 15 residues in the CDR3. V trimming: 5 bases; J trimming: 5 bases; junction bases outside the gene matches: 3. The CDR3 loop is CASSFTSGGTGELFF. The CDR3 DNA reads as TGTGCCAGCAGTTTTACTAGCGGGGGGACCGGGGAGCTGTTTTTT.

The CDR3 nucleotides are TGTGCCAGCAGCTTAAGGGGATTGGGGCAAGAGACCCAGTACTTC. It encodes CASSLRGLGQETQYF. The V gene is TRBV7-2, the J gene TRBJ2-5; TRBD1 is a possible D gene (5 bases). The V gene's germline CDR1 is SGHTA and CDR2 FQGNSA. Trimming removed 2 bases at V and 2 bases at J, with 12 bases between. The CDR3 spans 15 residues.

The chain couples TRBV5-1 to TRBJ2-5, with 10 bases fitting TRBD2. Per the germline V gene, CDR1 is SGHRS and CDR2 is YFSETQ. V was clipped by 4 bases and J by 2 bases; unmatched bases: 8. The CDR3 totals 16 residues. The CDR3 region is CASSIASGGPQETQYF. The CDR3 DNA reads as TGCGCCAGCAGCATCGCTAGCGGGGGCCCTCAAGAGACCCAGTACTTC.

In nucleotides, the CDR3 is TGTGCCAGCAGTCCCACTAGATCGAGTACGCAGTATTTT. The encoded protein is CASSPTRSSTQYF. The chain recombines TRBV6-1 with TRBJ2-3; the D gene is possibly TRBD2 (5 bases). V shed 5 bases and J shed 8 bases, with 14 bases lying between them. The V gene's germline CDR1 is MNHNS and CDR2 SASEGT. The CDR3 spans 13 residues.

V gene TRBV11-1 combines with J gene TRBJ2-6; 9 bases line up with TRBD1. CDR1 is SGHAT, CDR2 FQDESV, per germline (reference sequence). V dropped 5 bases and J dropped 8; count of bases not matched to a gene: 7. The CDR3 extends over 15 amino acids. The CDR3 spells CASSTGTGLTNVLTF. The CDR3 DNA is TGTGCCAGCAGCACCGGGACAGGGCTGACCAACGTCCTGACTTTC.

The V gene is TRBV6-5, the J gene TRBJ1-2, with a tentative D call TRBD1 (5 bases). Trimming shortened V by 5 bases and J by 7 bases, and 17 bases separated the two germline ends. From germline, CDR1 is MNHEY and CDR2 SVGAGI. There are 14 residues in the CDR3. CDR3 nucleotide sequence: TGTGCCAGCAGTCCTCGGTCCAGGGTCGGTGGCTACACCTTC. It yields the protein CASSPRSRVGGYTF.